One TCR beta chain is described in this entry. Some clones are missing from TCRdb's copy, which holds only in-frame ones; the method was immunoSEQ multiplex PCR. The sample lists over 250,000 clones, about 89% seen once, with about 10% in the top ten. This record comes from a study of blood T cell repertoires in COVID-19. CDR1 is SGHVS, CDR2 FQNEAQ, per germline. The length of the CDR3 is 14 residues. V trimming: 3 bases; J trimming: 7 bases; junction bases outside the gene matches: 8. The clonotype was recovered from a man aged 35-49 years who had recovered from COVID-19. V usage is TRBV7-8 and J usage is TRBJ2-5, with 7 bases lining up with TRBD2. Sequencing was done on a sample of peripheral blood. CDR3 in amino acids: CASSFGGGLWTQYF. As DNA, the CDR3 is TGTGCCAGCAGCTTTGGGGGGGGATTATGGACCCAGTACTTC.